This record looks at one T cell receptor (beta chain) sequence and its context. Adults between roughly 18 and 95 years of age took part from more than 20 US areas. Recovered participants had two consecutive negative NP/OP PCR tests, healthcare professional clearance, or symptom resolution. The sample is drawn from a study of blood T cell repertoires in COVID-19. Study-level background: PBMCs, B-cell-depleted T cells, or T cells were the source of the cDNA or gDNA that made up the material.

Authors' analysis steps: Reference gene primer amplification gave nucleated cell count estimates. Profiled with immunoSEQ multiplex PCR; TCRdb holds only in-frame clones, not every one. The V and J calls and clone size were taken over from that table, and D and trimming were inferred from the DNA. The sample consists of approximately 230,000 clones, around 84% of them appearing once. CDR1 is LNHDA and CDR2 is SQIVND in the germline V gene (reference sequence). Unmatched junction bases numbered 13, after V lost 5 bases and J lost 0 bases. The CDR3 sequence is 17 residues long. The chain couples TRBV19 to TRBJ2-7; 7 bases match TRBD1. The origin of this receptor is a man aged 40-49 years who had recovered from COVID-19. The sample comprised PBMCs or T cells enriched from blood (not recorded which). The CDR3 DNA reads TGTGCCAGTAGTCTGACGAAGGGGGCAGCTACCTCCTACGAGCAGTACTTC. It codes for CASSLTKGAATSYEQYF.